This T cell receptor (beta chain) was captured by sequencing in a study of technical replicates of blood from several donors. V shed 11 bases and J 8 bases; nucleotides not matched to a gene: 15. The CDR3 sequence is 16 residues long. Germline V gene data show CDR1 as MNHEY and CDR2 as SMNVEV (reference sequence). Sequencing used immunoSEQ multiplex PCR; TCRdb keeps in-frame clones, though not all of them. The profile covers some 66,000 clones, with 88% appearing a single time and approximately 4.5% taken by the ten largest. This sequence originates from a human donor in good health. Some clones in this sample may be carry-over from other donors' samples. The material sequenced was PBMCs. J is TRBJ2-1 and V is TRBV27; 13 positions match TRBD2. The CDR3 region is CASLSLGLAGKDEQFF. In DNA form, the CDR3 reads TGTGCCTCCCTCAGCCTGGGACTAGCGGGAAAGGATGAGCAGTTCTTC.